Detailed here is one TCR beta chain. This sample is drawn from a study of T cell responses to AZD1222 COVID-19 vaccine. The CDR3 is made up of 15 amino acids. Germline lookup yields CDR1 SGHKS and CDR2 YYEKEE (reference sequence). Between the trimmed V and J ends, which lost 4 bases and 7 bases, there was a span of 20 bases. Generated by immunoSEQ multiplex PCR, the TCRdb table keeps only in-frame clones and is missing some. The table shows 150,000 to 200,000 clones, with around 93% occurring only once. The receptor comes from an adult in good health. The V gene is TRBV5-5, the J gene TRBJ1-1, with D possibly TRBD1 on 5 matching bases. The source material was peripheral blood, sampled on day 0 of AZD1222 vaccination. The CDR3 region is CASSPDGGVIVEAFF. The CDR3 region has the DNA TGTGCCAGCAGCCCGGACGGGGGGGTTATTGTTGAAGCTTTCTTT.